The present entry profiles one T cell receptor (beta chain) with its context. This CDR3 is built from 13 residues. V lost 0 bases and J lost 5, with 5 bases in between. Germline V gives CDR1 LNHNV, CDR2 YYDKDF (reference sequence). This sample was taken from a study of T cell responses to AZD1222 COVID-19 vaccine. Profiled with immunoSEQ multiplex PCR; TCRdb holds only in-frame clones, not every one. The table includes more than 150,000 clones, roughly 88% detected once. The rearrangement joins TRBV15 to TRBJ2-1; unclear D gene. This sequence originates from an adult in good health. This material consisted of peripheral blood, taken on day 0 of AZD1222 vaccination. The CDR3, as DNA: TGTGCCACCAGCAGAGACCGCCACAATGAGCAGTTCTTC. Its translation: CATSRDRHNEQFF.